The entry that follows covers one T cell receptor beta chain sequence. The data were taken from a study of control samples from healthy donors and cancer patients. Data came from immunoSEQ multiplex PCR; TCRdb stores just in-frame clones and leaves some out. The sample lists about 85,000 clones, roughly nine tenths occurring once. CDR3 length: 15 residues. The germline V gene encodes CDR1 LGHDT and CDR2 YNNKEL (reference sequence). With V trimmed by 5 bases and J by 4 bases, 7 bases remained unmatched. The TCR sequence derives from an older woman in good health. The rearrangement links TRBV3-1 (or the pseudogene TRBV3-2) to TRBJ1-3, with 8 bases aligning to TRBD1. The material sequenced was blood. The CDR3: CASSDEGQGGNTIYF. The DNA of the CDR3 is TGTGCCAGCAGCGACGAAGGACAGGGCGGAAACACCATATATTTT.